This section outlines one TCR beta chain sequence together with its context. What it recognizes is unknown. The CDR3 spans 14 residues. Between the trimmed V and J ends, which lost 7 bases and 7 bases, there was a span of 17 bases. CDR1 is MDHEN and CDR2 is SYDVKM in the germline V gene. These data originate in a study of cytomegalovirus exposure and HLA in healthy donors. Study results and limitations: According to a subsequent analysis, TCR clusters identified in the first cohort showed a tendency to co-occur across the approximately 120 validation repertoires. Overall, approximately 150 TCR beta chains were annotated as cytomegalovirus-associated. In vitro experiments confirmed that a few CMV-associated chains were specific for CMV antigens.

Using immunoSEQ multiplex PCR, the repertoire was profiled, and TCRdb retains in-frame clones only, with some absent. The top ten hold about 3% of the sample, which has about 55,000 clones, around 90% seen once. The source material was PBMCs. This TCR was sampled from a man aged 18 to 29 in good health and CMV-seronegative. V usage is TRBV28 and J usage is TRBJ1-5; D remains unclear. CDR3 sequence reads: CASTLGRVLQPQHF. The CDR3 nucleotides read TGTGCCAGCACCCTGGGGAGGGTATTACAGCCCCAGCATTTT.